The clone carrying this T cell receptor (beta chain) occurred a few times. Its target is unknown. Germline assignment: CDR1 SNHLY and CDR2 FYNNEI. This CDR3 region has 14 residues. Trimming removed 6 bases from V and 3 bases from J; junction bases left unmatched: 7. The data are from a study of CD4+ T cells in melanoma. Libraries were prepared by immunoSEQ multiplex PCR; TCRdb keeps only in-frame clonotypes and omits some of them. The repertoire holds 13,000 or so clones, with about 80% as singletons. Points from the study as a whole: CD8+ T cell, macrophage and B cell function reportedly correlated with neoantigen-specific CD4+ T cells.

The chain couples TRBV2 to TRBJ1-1, with 7 nucleotides matching TRBD1. Sequenced sample: cells from a culture (not recorded whether cultured in vitro). The TCR originated in a human donor with melanoma. The CDR3 DNA reads TGTGCCAGCAGGGGAAACAGGGGACACACTGAAGCTTTCTTT. This translates into CASRGNRGHTEAFF.